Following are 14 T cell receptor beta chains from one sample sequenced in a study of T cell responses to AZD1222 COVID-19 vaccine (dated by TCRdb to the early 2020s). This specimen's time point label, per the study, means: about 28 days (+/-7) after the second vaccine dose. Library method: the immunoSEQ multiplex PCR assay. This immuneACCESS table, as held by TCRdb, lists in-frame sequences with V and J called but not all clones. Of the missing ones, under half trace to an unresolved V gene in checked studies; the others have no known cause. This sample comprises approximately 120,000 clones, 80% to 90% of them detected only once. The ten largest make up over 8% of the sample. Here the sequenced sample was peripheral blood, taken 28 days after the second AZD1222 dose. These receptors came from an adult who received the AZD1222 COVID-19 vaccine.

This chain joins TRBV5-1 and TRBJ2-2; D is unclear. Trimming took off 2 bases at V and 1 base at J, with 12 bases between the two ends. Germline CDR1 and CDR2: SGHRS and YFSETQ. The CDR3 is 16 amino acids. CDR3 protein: CASSFSQRVNTGELFF. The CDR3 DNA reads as TGCGCCAGCAGCTTCAGCCAGCGAGTGAACACCGGGGAGCTGTTTTTT.

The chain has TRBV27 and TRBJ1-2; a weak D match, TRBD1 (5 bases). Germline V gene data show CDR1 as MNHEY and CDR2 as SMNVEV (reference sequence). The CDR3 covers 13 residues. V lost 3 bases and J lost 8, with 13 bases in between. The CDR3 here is CASSLAGFGGYTF. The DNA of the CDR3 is TGTGCCAGCAGTTTGGCAGGGTTCGGCGGCTACACCTTC.

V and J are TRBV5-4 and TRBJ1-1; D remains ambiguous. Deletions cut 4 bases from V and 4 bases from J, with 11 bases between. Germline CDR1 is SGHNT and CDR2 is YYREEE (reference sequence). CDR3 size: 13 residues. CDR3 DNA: TGTGCCAGCAGCAGGTCCGACCGCACTGAAGCTTTCTTT. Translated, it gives CASSRSDRTEAFF.

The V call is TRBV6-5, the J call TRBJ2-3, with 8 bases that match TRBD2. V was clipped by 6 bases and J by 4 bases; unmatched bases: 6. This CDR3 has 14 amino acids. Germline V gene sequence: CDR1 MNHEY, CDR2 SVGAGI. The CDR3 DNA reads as TGTGCCAGCAGCGTCCGGGGGGGCCCAGATACGCAGTATTTT. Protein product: CASSVRGGPDTQYF.

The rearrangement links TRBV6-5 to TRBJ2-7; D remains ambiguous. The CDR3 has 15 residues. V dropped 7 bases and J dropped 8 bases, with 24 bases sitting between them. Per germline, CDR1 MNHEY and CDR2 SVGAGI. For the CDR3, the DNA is TGTGCCAGCACCCCCCGGGTCGGCGGACGGTGGCAGCAGTACTTC. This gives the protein CASTPRVGGRWQQYF.

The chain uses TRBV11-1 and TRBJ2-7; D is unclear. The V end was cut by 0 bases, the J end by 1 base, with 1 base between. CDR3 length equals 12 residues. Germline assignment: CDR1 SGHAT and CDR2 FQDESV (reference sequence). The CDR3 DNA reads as TGTGCCAGCAGCTTAGCGTCCTACGAGCAGTACTTC. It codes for CASSLASYEQYF.

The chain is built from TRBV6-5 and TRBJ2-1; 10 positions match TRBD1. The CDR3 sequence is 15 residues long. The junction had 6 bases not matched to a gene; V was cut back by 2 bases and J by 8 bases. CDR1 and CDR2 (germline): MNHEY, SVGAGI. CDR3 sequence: CASSYGQGEADEQFF. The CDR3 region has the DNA TGTGCCAGCAGTTACGGACAGGGGGAAGCGGATGAGCAGTTCTTC.

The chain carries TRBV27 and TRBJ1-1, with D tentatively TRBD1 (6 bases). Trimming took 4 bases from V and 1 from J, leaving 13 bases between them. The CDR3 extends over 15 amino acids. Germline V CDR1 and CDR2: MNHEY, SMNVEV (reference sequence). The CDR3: CASSSLGASNTEAFF. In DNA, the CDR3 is TGTGCCAGCAGTTCGCTGGGGGCTTCGAACACTGAAGCTTTCTTT.

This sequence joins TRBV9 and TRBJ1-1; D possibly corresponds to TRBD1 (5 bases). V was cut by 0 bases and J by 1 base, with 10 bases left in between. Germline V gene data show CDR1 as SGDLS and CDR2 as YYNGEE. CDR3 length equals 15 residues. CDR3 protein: CASSVEVRANTEAFF. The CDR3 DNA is TGTGCCAGCAGCGTAGAGGTCAGGGCGAACACTGAAGCTTTCTTT.

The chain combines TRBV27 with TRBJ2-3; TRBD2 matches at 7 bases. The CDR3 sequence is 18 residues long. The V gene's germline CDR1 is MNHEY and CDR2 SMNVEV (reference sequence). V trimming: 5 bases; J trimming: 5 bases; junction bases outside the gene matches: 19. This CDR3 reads CASSTIWAGTTFQDTQYF. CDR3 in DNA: TGTGCCAGCAGTACAATCTGGGCCGGGACTACTTTTCAAGATACGCAGTATTTT.

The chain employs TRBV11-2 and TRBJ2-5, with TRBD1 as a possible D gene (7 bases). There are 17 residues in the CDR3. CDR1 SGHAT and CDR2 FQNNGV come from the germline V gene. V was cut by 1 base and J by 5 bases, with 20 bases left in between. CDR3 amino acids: CASSLGGGTRGLETQYF. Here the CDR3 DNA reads TGTGCCAGCAGCTTAGGTGGGGGGACGAGGGGGCTTGAGACCCAGTACTTC.

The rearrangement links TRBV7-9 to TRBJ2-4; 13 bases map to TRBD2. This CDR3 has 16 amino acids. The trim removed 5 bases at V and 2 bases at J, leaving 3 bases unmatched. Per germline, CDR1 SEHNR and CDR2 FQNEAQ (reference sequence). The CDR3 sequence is CASSPGTSGTKNIQYF. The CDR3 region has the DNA TGTGCCAGCAGCCCGGGGACTAGCGGGACCAAAAACATTCAGTACTTC. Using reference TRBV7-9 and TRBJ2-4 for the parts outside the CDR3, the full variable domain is DTGVSQNPRHKITKRGQNVTFRCDPISEHNRLYWYRQTLGQGPEFLTYFQNEAQLEKSRLLSDRFSAERPKGSFSTLEIQRTEQGDSAMYLCASSPGTSGTKNIQYFGAGTRLSVL.

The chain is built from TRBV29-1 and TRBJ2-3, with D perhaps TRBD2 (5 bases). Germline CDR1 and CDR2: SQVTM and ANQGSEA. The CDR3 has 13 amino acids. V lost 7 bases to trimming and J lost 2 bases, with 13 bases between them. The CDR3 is CSAAGHLTDTQYF. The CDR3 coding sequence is TGCAGCGCTGCGGGTCATCTCACAGATACGCAGTATTTT.

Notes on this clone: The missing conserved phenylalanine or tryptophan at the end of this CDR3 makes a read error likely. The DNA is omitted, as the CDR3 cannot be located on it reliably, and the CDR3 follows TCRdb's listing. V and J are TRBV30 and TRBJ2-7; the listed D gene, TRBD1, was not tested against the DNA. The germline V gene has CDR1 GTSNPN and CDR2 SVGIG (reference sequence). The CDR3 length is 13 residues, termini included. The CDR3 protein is CAWSVVPGTVDRL.